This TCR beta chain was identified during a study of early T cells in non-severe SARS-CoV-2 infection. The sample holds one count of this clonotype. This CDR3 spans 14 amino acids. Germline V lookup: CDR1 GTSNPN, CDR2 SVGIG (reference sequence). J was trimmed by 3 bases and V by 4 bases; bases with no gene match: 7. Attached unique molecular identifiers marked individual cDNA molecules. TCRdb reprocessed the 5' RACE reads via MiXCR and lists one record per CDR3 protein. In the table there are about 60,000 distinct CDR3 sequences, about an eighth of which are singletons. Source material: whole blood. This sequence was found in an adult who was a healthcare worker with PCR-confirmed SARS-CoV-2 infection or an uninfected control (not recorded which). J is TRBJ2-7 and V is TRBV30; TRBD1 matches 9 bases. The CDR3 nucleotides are TGTGCCTGGAATTCCGGACAGGGGAACTACGAGCAGTACTTC. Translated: CAWNSGQGNYEQYF. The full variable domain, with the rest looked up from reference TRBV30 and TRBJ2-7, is SQTIHQWPATLVQPVGSPLSLECTVEGTSNPNLYWYRQAAGRGLQLLFYSVGIGQISSEVPQNLSASRPQDRQFILSSKKLLLSDSGFYLCAWNSGQGNYEQYFGPGTRLTVT.